Listed below are T cell receptor beta chains from one sample, sequenced in a study of blood T cell repertoires in COVID-19. The method was immunoSEQ multiplex PCR; TCRdb's version includes in-frame clones alone and lacks a portion of them. The data hold around 190,000 clones, with roughly 87% observed a single time. Sequenced sample: peripheral blood. These receptors were collected from an older woman with COVID-19, enrolled during active disease. CDR3s include the opening cysteine and the closing phenylalanine or tryptophan. Fields, in order: D gene, J gene, V gene, CDR3 protein, CDR3 DNA. A D gene is named only where the DNA matches it firmly.

TRBD1,TRBJ1-5,TRBV30,CAWSEGGDQPQHF,TGTGCCTGGAGTGAAGGGGGCGACCAGCCCCAGCATTTT
TRBD1,TRBJ1-2,TRBV28,CASRPTGQGRYGYTF,TGTGCCAGCAGACCAACCGGACAGGGGCGCTATGGCTACACCTTC
.,TRBJ1-1,TRBV18,CASSPDPFQGPNTEAFF,TGTGCCAGCTCACCAGACCCTTTTCAGGGTCCGAACACTGAAGCTTTCTTT
.,TRBJ2-1,TRBV5-1,CASSRTHPGSYNEQFF,TGCGCCAGCAGCAGGACTCATCCGGGATCCTACAATGAGCAGTTCTTC
TRBD1,TRBJ1-4,TRBV7-8,CASSPRTGRYEKLFF,TGTGCCAGCAGCCCTCGGACAGGCCGGTACGAAAAACTGTTTTTT
TRBD1,TRBJ1-1,TRBV4-1,CASSQSQGAKGYTEAFF,TGCGCCAGCAGCCAATCACAGGGGGCTAAAGGGTACACTGAAGCTTTCTTT
.,TRBJ1-3,TRBV23-1,CASSQRSPRFQSGNTIYF,TGCGCCAGCAGTCAAAGATCCCCCCGGTTCCAATCTGGAAACACCATATATTTT
TRBD1,TRBJ1-5,TRBV6-5,CASGPRGTAFKPQHF,TGTGCCAGCGGACCACGAGGGACAGCTTTTAAGCCCCAGCATTTT
TRBD2,TRBJ2-5,TRBV5-6,CASSLGLAGVQETQYF,TGTGCCAGCAGCTTGGGACTAGCGGGAGTTCAAGAGACCCAGTACTTC
.,TRBJ2-2,TRBV7-2,CASSLGRGTGELFF,TGTGCCAGCAGCTTAGGGCGGGGCACCGGGGAGCTGTTTTTT
TRBD2,TRBJ2-5,TRBV7-3,CASSLGVSGGSQETQYF,TGTGCCAGCAGCTTAGGGGTCAGCGGGGGTAGCCAAGAGACCCAGTACTTC